The 24 T cell receptor beta chains reported below all come from one sample, sequenced in a study of T cell changes during pregnancy in multiple sclerosis. Libraries were prepared by immunoSEQ multiplex PCR; TCRdb keeps only in-frame clonotypes and omits some of them. This sample has around 75,000 clones; about 91% occur once, and the top ten carry almost 0.3%. The source was CD4+ T cells from peripheral blood mononuclear cells, collected in the third trimester of pregnancy. These receptor sequences come from a female donor in good health, enrolled as a control in a pregnancy study.

The rearrangement uses TRBV19 and TRBJ1-5, with D tentatively TRBD1 (5 bases). Per germline, CDR1 LNHDA and CDR2 SQIVND (reference sequence). V shed 3 bases and J shed 3 bases, with 9 bases lying between them. The CDR3 runs 14 residues. This CDR3 reads CASSIRGYNQPQHF. For the CDR3, the DNA is TGTGCCAGTAGTATTCGGGGGTACAATCAGCCCCAGCATTTT. Looking up the rest from reference TRBV19 and TRBJ1-5 gives the full variable domain: DGGITQSPKYLFRKEGQNVTLSCEQNLNHDAMYWYRQDPGQGLRLIYYSQIVNDFQKGDIAEGYSVSREKKESFPLTVTSAQKNPTAFYLCASSIRGYNQPQHFGDGTRLSIL.

The rearrangement links TRBV10-3 to TRBJ2-5, with 15 bases aligning to TRBD2. The germline CDR1 and CDR2 sequences are ENHRY and SYGVKD. V trimming: 6 bases; J trimming: 9 bases; junction bases outside the gene matches: 11. The CDR3 totals 16 residues. CDR3 nucleotide sequence: TGTGCCATCAGCGTTGGGACTAGCGGGGGGTTGGGCCCCCAGTACTTC. The encoded protein is CAISVGTSGGLGPQYF.

The chain combines TRBV19 with TRBJ1-2; 8 nucleotides match TRBD1. Germline CDR1 LNHDA, CDR2 SQIVND (reference sequence). The CDR3 has 15 amino acids. The junction had 7 bases not matched to a gene; V was cut back by 4 bases and J by 3 bases. Here the CDR3 DNA reads TGTGCCAGTAGTAATGCGGCGACAGGGGACTATGGCTACACCTTC. It yields the protein CASSNAATGDYGYTF.

This rearrangement joins TRBV9 to TRBJ2-2; 7 bases are shared with TRBD2. With V trimmed by 5 bases and J by 0 bases, 4 bases remained unmatched. The CDR3 covers 15 residues. CDR1 and CDR2 from the germline V gene are SGDLS and YYNGEE. CDR3 in amino acids: CASRGGSSNTGELFF. The CDR3 region has the DNA TGTGCCAGCAGGGGGGGGAGCTCGAACACCGGGGAGCTGTTTTTT. Together with reference TRBV9 and TRBJ2-2, the CDR3 gives the full variable domain: DSGVTQTPKHLITATGQRVTLRCSPRSGDLSVYWYQQSLDQGLQFLIQYYNGEERAKGNILERFSAQQFPDLHSELNLSSLELGDSALYFCASRGGSSNTGELFFGEGSRLTVL.

The chain is built from TRBV30 and TRBJ2-1; TRBD2 matches 8 bases. Germline lookup yields CDR1 GTSNPN and CDR2 SVGIG (reference sequence). The V segment lost 2 bases and the J segment 5 bases; nucleotides outside the gene matches: 2. This CDR3 has 13 amino acids. CDR3 region: CAWSSGGNNEQFF. The CDR3 bases are TGTGCCTGGAGTTCGGGGGGGAACAATGAGCAGTTCTTC. Complete variable domain (other parts from reference TRBV30 and TRBJ2-1): SQTIHQWPATLVQPVGSPLSLECTVEGTSNPNLYWYRQAAGRGLQLLFYSVGIGQISSEVPQNLSASRPQDRQFILSSKKLLLSDSGFYLCAWSSGGNNEQFFGPGTRLTVL.

The V and J genes are TRBV7-2 and TRBJ1-6, with 7 bases that match TRBD1. CDR3 length: 14 amino acids. V lost 3 bases to trimming and J lost 10 bases; unmatched junction nucleotides: 6. Germline-derived CDR1 and CDR2 are SGHTA and FQGNSA. The CDR3 is CASSFDRVESPLHF. The CDR3 nucleotides read TGTGCCAGCAGCTTCGACAGGGTCGAATCACCCCTCCACTTT.

The chain carries TRBV5-6 and TRBJ1-1; D unresolved. Trimming shortened V by 0 bases and J by 1 base, and 7 bases separated the two germline ends. This CDR3 contains 14 residues. Germline-derived CDR1 and CDR2 are SGHDT and YYEEEE. The CDR3 is CASSLGRRNTEAFF. In DNA form, the CDR3 reads TGTGCCAGCAGCTTGGGGAGGAGGAACACTGAAGCTTTCTTT.

The rearrangement uses TRBV9 and TRBJ2-5; D call uncertain. The CDR3 is 11 residues long. The germline V gene has CDR1 SGDLS and CDR2 YYNGEE. V was clipped by 4 bases and J by 5 bases, with 6 bases between them. The CDR3 DNA follows: TGTGCCAGCAGCTCCGGGGAGACCCAGTACTTC. It translates to CASSSGETQYF.

The chain recombines TRBV6-6 with TRBJ1-4; D may be TRBD1 (5 bases). From germline, CDR1 is MNHNY and CDR2 SVGAGI (reference sequence). The CDR3 is made up of 14 amino acids. The V and J ends lost 6 bases and 8 bases respectively, with 16 bases between them. CDR3 loop: CASSRGDSVEKLFF. In DNA form, the CDR3 reads TGTGCCAGCAGCCGGGGGGATTCCGTGGAAAAACTGTTTTTT.

The chain joins TRBV19 to TRBJ2-7, with 7 nucleotides matching TRBD1. Germline-derived CDR1 and CDR2 are LNHDA and SQIVND (reference sequence). The ends lost 4 bases at V and 7 bases at J; junction bases unmatched: 10. The CDR3 totals 14 residues. CDR3 in DNA: TGTGCCAGTAGTAGGTGGGACAGTTCTAATGAGCAGTACTTC. Translating it yields CASSRWDSSNEQYF. The full variable domain, rest sourced from reference TRBV19 and TRBJ2-7, is DGGITQSPKYLFRKEGQNVTLSCEQNLNHDAMYWYRQDPGQGLRLIYYSQIVNDFQKGDIAEGYSVSREKKESFPLTVTSAQKNPTAFYLCASSRWDSSNEQYFGPGTRLTVT.

The chain combines TRBV5-1 with TRBJ1-2; weak D call: TRBD1 (5 bases). Deletions cut 0 bases from V and 2 bases from J, with 11 bases between. Germline-derived CDR1 and CDR2 are SGHRS and YFSETQ. The CDR3 runs 15 residues. CDR3 loop: CASSLVQGSNYGYTF. CDR3 sequence (DNA): TGCGCCAGCAGCTTGGTGCAGGGCTCCAACTATGGCTACACCTTC.

The chain carries TRBV7-3 and TRBJ1-1; the D gene is possibly TRBD1 (5 bases). Trimming removed 2 bases from V and 4 bases from J, with 17 bases in between. The germline V gene has CDR1 SGHTA and CDR2 FQGTGA. The CDR3 length is 16 residues. The CDR3: CASSLHGGGAGTEAFF. The CDR3 DNA follows: TGTGCCAGCAGCTTACACGGGGGAGGGGCTGGCACTGAAGCTTTCTTT.

CDR3 DNA sequence: TGTGCCAGCAGCCGCCCCCGGGACATCTTAGGGGCCAACGTCCTGACTTTC. It translates to CASSRPRDILGANVLTF. The chain recombines TRBV13 with TRBJ2-6; a weak D match, TRBD1 (6 bases). The germline V and J ends were trimmed by 5 bases and 4 bases, with 18 bases remaining between them. The germline gives CDR1 PRHDT, CDR2 FYEKMQ (reference sequence). CDR3 length: 17 residues.

The chain combines TRBV7-2 with TRBJ2-7; 8 bases fit TRBD2. The CDR3 has 15 amino acids. Looked up from germline, CDR1 is SGHTA and CDR2 is FQGNSA. V gave up 1 base and J gave up 5 bases; unmatched junction bases: 7. In DNA, the CDR3 is TGTGCCAGCAGCTTAGTCGGGGGGGCCGGGGACGAGCAGTACTTC. Translated, it gives CASSLVGGAGDEQYF.

This clone has a count of ten or more. J is TRBJ1-1 and V is TRBV11-2; TRBD1 agrees at 10 bases. Trimming took 5 bases from V and 9 from J; bases not matched to a gene: 3. The germline CDR1 and CDR2 sequences are SGHAT and FQNNGV. CDR3 length: 12 amino acids. CDR3 bases: TGTGCCAGCAGCAGGGACAGGGGCCAAGCTTTCTTT. Translation gives CASSRDRGQAFF. Supplemented by reference TRBV11-2 and TRBJ1-1, the full variable domain reads EAGVAQSPRYKIIEKRQSVAFWCNPISGHATLYWYQQILGQGPKLLIQFQNNGVVDDSQLPKDRFSAERLKGVDSTLKIQPAKLEDSAVYLCASSRDRGQAFFGQGTRLTVV.

The V and J genes are TRBV19 and TRBJ1-3; 7 bases align to TRBD1. CDR1 LNHDA and CDR2 SQIVND come from the germline V gene (reference sequence). The CDR3 consists of 16 residues. V dropped 7 bases and J dropped 4; count of bases not matched to a gene: 13. The CDR3 spells CASMRQATGSGNTIYF. CDR3 DNA: TGTGCCAGTATGAGACAAGCGACAGGGTCAGGAAACACCATATATTTT.

The CDR3 nucleotides read TGTGCCAGCAGCTTATTATCGATACAGGTCATAGGGAATGAGCAGTTCTTC. It encodes CASSLLSIQVIGNEQFF. The chain couples TRBV7-8 to TRBJ2-1; D possibly corresponds to TRBD1 (5 bases). Germline CDR1 and CDR2: SGHVS and FQNEAQ. The V and J ends lost 2 bases and 7 bases respectively, with 21 bases between them. This CDR3 has 17 amino acids.

The chain couples TRBV11-2 to TRBJ1-2; maybe TRBD1 (5 bases). CDR1 is SGHAT and CDR2 is FQNNGV in the germline V gene. V shed 5 bases and J shed 0 bases, with 22 bases lying between them. The CDR3 is 18 amino acids. This CDR3 reads CASSRLFQTDSSNYGYTF. In DNA, the CDR3 is TGTGCCAGCAGCCGTTTATTCCAGACAGATTCTTCTAACTATGGCTACACCTTC.

The J gene is TRBJ2-2, the V gene TRBV7-9; TRBD1 matches 8 bases. CDR1 is SEHNR and CDR2 is FQNEAQ in the germline V gene (reference sequence). The CDR3 covers 14 residues. J gave up 7 bases and V 3 bases, and 4 bases lay outside the gene matches. The DNA for the CDR3 is TGTGCCAGCAGCTTCAACAGGGGGAACGGGGAGCTGTTTTTT. Protein sequence: CASSFNRGNGELFF. Full variable domain (missing parts from reference TRBV7-9 and TRBJ2-2): DTGVSQNPRHKITKRGQNVTFRCDPISEHNRLYWYRQTLGQGPEFLTYFQNEAQLEKSRLLSDRFSAERPKGSFSTLEIQRTEQGDSAMYLCASSFNRGNGELFFGEGSRLTVL.

DNA of the CDR3: TGTGCCAGCAGTTTGCAGGGAGGAAACACCATATATTTT. It codes for CASSLQGGNTIYF. The gene calls are TRBV27 and TRBJ1-3; TRBD1 is a possible D gene (5 bases). CDR3 length: 13 residues. Deletions cut 3 bases from V and 4 bases from J, with 7 bases between. Germline assignment: CDR1 MNHEY and CDR2 SMNVEV (reference sequence).

The V gene is TRBV18, the J gene TRBJ1-2; 7 bases are a match to TRBD1. In germline, CDR1 is KGHSH, CDR2 LQKENI. The CDR3 extends over 13 amino acids. With V trimmed by 4 bases and J by 3 bases, 2 bases remained unmatched. This CDR3 reads CASSLQGDYGYTF. In DNA form, the CDR3 reads TGTGCCAGCTCACTCCAGGGGGACTATGGCTACACCTTC. Together with reference TRBV18 and TRBJ1-2, the CDR3 gives the full variable domain: NAGVMQNPRHLVRRRGQEARLRCSPMKGHSHVYWYRQLPEEGLKFMVYLQKENIIDESGMPKERFSAEFPKEGPSILRIQQVVRGDSAAYFCASSLQGDYGYTFGSGTRLTVV.

This chain uses TRBV7-9 with TRBJ2-7; 7 nucleotides align to TRBD1. Germline CDR1 and CDR2: SEHNR and FQNEAQ (reference sequence). The V gene end was trimmed by 5 bases and the J gene end by 3 bases; junction bases not matched to a gene: 4. The CDR3 loop spans 13 amino acids. CDR3 protein: CASSLSGGYEQYF. CDR3 nucleotide sequence: TGTGCCAGCAGCCTTTCAGGGGGCTACGAGCAGTACTTC. Supplemented by reference TRBV7-9 and TRBJ2-7, the full variable domain reads DTGVSQNPRHKITKRGQNVTFRCDPISEHNRLYWYRQTLGQGPEFLTYFQNEAQLEKSRLLSDRFSAERPKGSFSTLEIQRTEQGDSAMYLCASSLSGGYEQYFGPGTRLTVT.

The chain is built from TRBV7-2 and TRBJ2-3; D is possibly TRBD2 (5 bases). This CDR3 spans 14 amino acids. Trimming pared 0 bases from V and 1 base from J, leaving 5 bases between. CDR1 and CDR2 (germline): SGHTA, FQGNSA. Written as DNA, the CDR3 is TGTGCCAGCAGCTTAGCGCGGGGCACAGATACGCAGTATTTT. Amino acid sequence: CASSLARGTDTQYF.

This rearrangement joins TRBV5-4 to TRBJ1-2, with 7 nucleotides matching TRBD1. Germline CDR1 SGHNT, CDR2 YYREEE (reference sequence). The CDR3 length is 14 residues. With V trimmed by 5 bases and J by 8 bases, 12 bases remained unmatched. The CDR3 DNA is TGTGCCAGCAGACTCGACAGGGTTAATAAAGGCTACACCTTC. Translating it yields CASRLDRVNKGYTF.